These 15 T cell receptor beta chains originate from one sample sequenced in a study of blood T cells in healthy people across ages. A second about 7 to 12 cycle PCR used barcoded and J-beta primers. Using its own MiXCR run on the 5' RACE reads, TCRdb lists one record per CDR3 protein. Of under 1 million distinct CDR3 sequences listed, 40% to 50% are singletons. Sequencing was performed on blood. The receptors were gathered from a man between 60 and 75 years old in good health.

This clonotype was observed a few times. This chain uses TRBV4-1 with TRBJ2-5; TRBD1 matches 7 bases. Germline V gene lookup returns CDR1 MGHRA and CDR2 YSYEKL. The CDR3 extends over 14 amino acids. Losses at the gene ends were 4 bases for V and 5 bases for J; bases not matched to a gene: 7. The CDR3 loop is CASSRTGPSETQYF. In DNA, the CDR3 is TGCGCCAGCAGCCGGACAGGACCCTCGGAGACCCAGTACTTC.

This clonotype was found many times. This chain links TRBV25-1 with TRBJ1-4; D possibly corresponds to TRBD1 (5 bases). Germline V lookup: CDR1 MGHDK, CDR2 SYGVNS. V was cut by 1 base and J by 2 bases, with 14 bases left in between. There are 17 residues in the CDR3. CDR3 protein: CASSEFGALRTNEKLFF. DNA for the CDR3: TGTGCCAGCAGTGAATTTGGGGCTCTTCGGACTAATGAAAAACTGTTTTTT. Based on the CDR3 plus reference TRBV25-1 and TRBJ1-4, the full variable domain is EADIYQTPRYLVIGTGKKITLECSQTMGHDKMYWYQQDPGMELHLIHYSYGVNSTEKGDLSSESTVSRIRTEHFPLTLESARPSHTSQYLCASSEFGALRTNEKLFFGSGTQLSVL.

The CDR3 reads CASSSGAGAGTEAFF. The CDR3 coding sequence is TGTGCCAGCAGCTCAGGGGCGGGGGCTGGCACTGAAGCTTTCTTT. The chain is built from TRBV7-6 and TRBJ1-1; the D gene is possibly TRBD1 (6 bases). Germline-derived CDR1 and CDR2 are SGHVS and FNYEAQ. The CDR3 runs 15 residues. V was cut by 4 bases and J by 4 bases, with 16 bases left in between.

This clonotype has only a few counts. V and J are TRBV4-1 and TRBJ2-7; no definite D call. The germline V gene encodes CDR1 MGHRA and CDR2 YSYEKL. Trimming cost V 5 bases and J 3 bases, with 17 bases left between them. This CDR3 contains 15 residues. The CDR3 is CASSKSPAEDYEQYF. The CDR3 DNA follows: TGCGCCAGCAGCAAAAGCCCGGCAGAGGACTACGAGCAGTACTTC.

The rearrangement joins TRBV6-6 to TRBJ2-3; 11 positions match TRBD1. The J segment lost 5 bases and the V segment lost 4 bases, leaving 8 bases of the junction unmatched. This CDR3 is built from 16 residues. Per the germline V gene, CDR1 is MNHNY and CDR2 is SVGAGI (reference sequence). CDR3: CASSWGTGGIRDTQYF. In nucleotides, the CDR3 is TGTGCCAGCAGTTGGGGGACAGGGGGGATTCGAGATACGCAGTATTTT.

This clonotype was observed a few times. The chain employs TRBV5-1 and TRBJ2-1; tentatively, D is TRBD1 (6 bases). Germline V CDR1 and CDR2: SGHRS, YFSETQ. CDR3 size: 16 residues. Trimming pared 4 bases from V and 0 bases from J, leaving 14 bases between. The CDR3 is CASSKVQGSSYNEQFF. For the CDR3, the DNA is TGCGCCAGCAGCAAAGTACAGGGCAGCTCCTACAATGAGCAGTTCTTC.

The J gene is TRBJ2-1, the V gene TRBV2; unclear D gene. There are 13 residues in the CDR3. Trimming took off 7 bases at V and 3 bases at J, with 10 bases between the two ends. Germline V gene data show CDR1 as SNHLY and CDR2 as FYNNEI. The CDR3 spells CASNSLDYNEQFF. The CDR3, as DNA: TGTGCCAGCAATTCCCTAGACTACAATGAGCAGTTCTTC.

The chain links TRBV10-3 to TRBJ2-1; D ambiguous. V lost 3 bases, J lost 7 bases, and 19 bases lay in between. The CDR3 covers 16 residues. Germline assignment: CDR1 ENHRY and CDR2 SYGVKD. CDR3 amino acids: CAISENSIQGSNEQFF. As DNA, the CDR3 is TGTGCCATCAGTGAAAACAGTATACAAGGGTCGAATGAGCAGTTCTTC.

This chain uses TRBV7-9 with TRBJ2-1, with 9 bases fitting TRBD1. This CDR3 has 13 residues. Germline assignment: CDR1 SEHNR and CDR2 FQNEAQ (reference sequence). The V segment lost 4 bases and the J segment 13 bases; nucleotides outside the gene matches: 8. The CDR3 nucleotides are TGTGCCAGCAGCTCCGGACAGGGGCCTCACCAGTTCTTC. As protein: CASSSGQGPHQFF.

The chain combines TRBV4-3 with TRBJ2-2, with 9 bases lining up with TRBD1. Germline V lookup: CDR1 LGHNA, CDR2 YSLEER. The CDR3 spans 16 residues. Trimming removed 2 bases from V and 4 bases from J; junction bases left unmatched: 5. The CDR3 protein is CASSQRTGAITGELFF. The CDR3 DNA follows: TGCGCCAGCAGCCAAAGGACAGGGGCGATCACCGGGGAGCTGTTTTTT.

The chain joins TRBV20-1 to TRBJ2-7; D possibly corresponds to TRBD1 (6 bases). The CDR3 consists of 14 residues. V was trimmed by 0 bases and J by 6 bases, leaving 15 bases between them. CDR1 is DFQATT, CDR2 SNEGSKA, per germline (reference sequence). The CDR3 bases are TGCAGTGCTAGAGATCGCCCATCCAGGGGCGAGCAGTACTTC. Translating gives CSARDRPSRGEQYF.

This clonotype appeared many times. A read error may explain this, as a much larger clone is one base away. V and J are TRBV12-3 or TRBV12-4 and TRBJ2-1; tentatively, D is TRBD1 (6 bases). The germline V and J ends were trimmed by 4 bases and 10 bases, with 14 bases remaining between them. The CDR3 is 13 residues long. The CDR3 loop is CASSWARGSEQFF. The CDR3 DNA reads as TGTGCCAGCAGTTGGGCCAGGGGCTCGGAGCAGTTCTTC.

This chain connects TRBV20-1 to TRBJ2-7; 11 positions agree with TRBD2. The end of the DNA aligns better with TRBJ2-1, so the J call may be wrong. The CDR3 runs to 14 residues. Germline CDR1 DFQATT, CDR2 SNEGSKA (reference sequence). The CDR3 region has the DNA TGCAGTGCGAAGGCTAGCGGGGGGTTAGGTGAGCAGTTCTTC. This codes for CSAKASGGLGEQFF.

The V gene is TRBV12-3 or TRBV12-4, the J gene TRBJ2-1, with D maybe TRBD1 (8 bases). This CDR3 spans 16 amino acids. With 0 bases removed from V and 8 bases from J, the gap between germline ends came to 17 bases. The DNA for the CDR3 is TGTGCCAGCAGTTTAGCGGGGCCTACAGGGGGGGATGAGCAGTTCTTC. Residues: CASSLAGPTGGDEQFF.

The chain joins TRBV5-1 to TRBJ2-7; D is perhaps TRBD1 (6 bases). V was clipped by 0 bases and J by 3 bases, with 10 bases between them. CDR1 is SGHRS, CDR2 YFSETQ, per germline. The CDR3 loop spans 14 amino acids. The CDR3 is CASSLGKQGYEQYF. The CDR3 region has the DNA TGCGCCAGCAGCTTGGGTAAACAGGGCTACGAGCAGTACTTC.